The sequence of this T cell receptor (beta chain) was determined in a study of blood T cell repertoires in COVID-19. Note on this clone: The sample carries other DNA sequences with the same CDR3.

Per the original methods: The authors estimated nucleated cell counts from reference gene primer amplification. Sequencing used immunoSEQ multiplex PCR; TCRdb keeps in-frame clones, though not all of them. V, J and clone size reflect that table, while D and trimming were determined from the DNA. Here the sample spans some 140,000 clones, 70% to 85% being singletons. The germline CDR1 and CDR2 sequences are MNHEY and SVGEGT. The CDR3 length is 14 residues. Between the trimmed V and J ends, which lost 4 bases and 2 bases, there was a span of 12 bases. The rearrangement uses TRBV6-2 or TRBV6-3 and TRBJ2-7, with D maybe TRBD2 (6 bases). This TCR derives from a man aged 55-75 years who had recovered from COVID-19. The sample consisted of peripheral blood. This CDR3 is CASSSGTGPYEQYF. The CDR3, as DNA: TGTGCCAGCAGTTCCGGGACTGGGCCCTACGAGCAGTACTTC.